These 27 T cell receptor beta chains originate from one sample sequenced in a study of naive and memory T cell subsets. The SP2 primer and nested alpha and beta constant region primers amplified ligated cDNA in four rounds. MiXCR, applied by TCRdb to the 5' RACE reads, yields one record per CDR3 protein. The table shows tens of thousands of distinct CDR3 sequences, with more than 7% occurring only once. An oligonucleotide containing a UMI was ligated to the 3' end of TCR cDNA. Receptors were obtained from a male donor in good health.

This clonotype came up a few times. V gene TRBV27 combines with J gene TRBJ1-5, with 9 bases matching TRBD1. This CDR3 has 14 amino acids. Germline-derived CDR1 and CDR2 are MNHEY and SMNVEV (reference sequence). Losses at the gene ends were 6 bases for V and 4 bases for J; bases not matched to a gene: 4. CDR3 amino acids: CASSLQGANQPQHF. CDR3 bases: TGTGCCAGCAGCTTACAGGGGGCGAATCAGCCCCAGCATTTT.

This clonotype was observed a handful of times. This rearrangement joins TRBV6-5 to TRBJ1-5; perhaps TRBD1 as D (5 bases). V shed 11 bases and J shed 4 bases, with 15 bases lying between them. CDR1 and CDR2 (germline): MNHEY, SVGAGI. The CDR3 runs 13 residues. CDR3 sequence (DNA): TGTGCCGCGGCGGGAGGACAAAATCAGCCCCAGCATTTT. It codes for CAAAGGQNQPQHF.

A few counts support this clonotype. This rearrangement joins TRBV24-1 to TRBJ2-2, with D tentatively TRBD1 (6 bases). Per germline, CDR1 KGHDR and CDR2 SFDVKD. The CDR3 runs 15 residues. The V and J ends lost 6 bases and 2 bases respectively, with 12 bases between them. Written as DNA, the CDR3 is TGTGCCACCAGTCGGGCAGGGGATAACACCGGGGAGCTGTTTTTT. This translates into CATSRAGDNTGELFF.

In this sample, this clonotype turned up many times. For the CDR3, the DNA is TGCGCCAGCAGCCAAGATTTCCTGGGGGCCGCGTCTGCTAACTATGGCTACACCTTC. Translating gives CASSQDFLGAASANYGYTF. The gene calls are TRBV4-1 and TRBJ1-2; D is possibly TRBD1 (6 bases). Germline values: CDR1 MGHRA, CDR2 YSYEKL. V lost 0 bases and J lost 0, with 20 bases in between. The CDR3 extends over 19 amino acids.

This chain connects TRBV20-1 to TRBJ2-1; D possibly matches TRBD1 or TRBD2 (5 bases each). This CDR3 contains 16 residues. Looked up from germline, CDR1 is DFQATT and CDR2 is SNEGSKA (reference sequence). Between the trimmed V and J ends, which lost 6 bases and 0 bases, there was a span of 18 bases. The CDR3 is CSAPGKGRGSYNEQFF. The DNA of the CDR3 is TGCAGTGCCCCGGGGAAGGGGCGAGGCTCCTACAATGAGCAGTTCTTC.

The table lists this clonotype with many counts. The V and J genes are TRBV29-1 and TRBJ1-5, with a tentative D call TRBD1 (5 bases). CDR1 is SQVTM and CDR2 is ANQGSEA in the germline V gene. Trimming left V 6 bases short and J 5 bases short, with 20 bases between. This CDR3 contains 15 residues. In DNA, the CDR3 is TGCAGCGTCGCAGCTGGGGGGGGATCGGATCAGCCCCAGCATTTT. Its protein product is CSVAAGGGSDQPQHF.

The sample holds a few counts of this clonotype. The rearrangement uses TRBV5-6 and TRBJ1-2; D is possibly TRBD1 (5 bases). V was cut by 5 bases and J by 0 bases, with 11 bases left in between. CDR3 length: 14 residues. CDR1 is SGHDT, CDR2 YYEEEE, per germline. This CDR3 is CASRALQANYGYTF. DNA of the CDR3: TGTGCCAGCAGGGCCCTACAGGCTAACTATGGCTACACCTTC.

The J gene is TRBJ2-7, the V gene TRBV18, with D perhaps TRBD1 (5 bases). CDR1 and CDR2 from the germline V gene are KGHSH and LQKENI. The CDR3 is 14 amino acids. V lost 3 bases, J lost 2 bases, and 11 bases lay in between. CDR3 protein: CASSPNGQTYEQYF. CDR3 coding DNA: TGTGCCAGCTCACCGAATGGACAAACCTACGAGCAGTACTTC.

This clonotype was seen more than once but under ten times. This rearrangement joins TRBV29-1 to TRBJ1-2; no firm D call. Deletions cut 0 bases from V and 8 bases from J, with 7 bases between. The CDR3 consists of 11 residues. The V gene's germline CDR1 is SQVTM and CDR2 ANQGSEA. The CDR3 loop is CSVEEGVGYTF. CDR3 DNA sequence: TGCAGCGTTGAAGAGGGAGTGGGCTACACCTTC.

V gene TRBV30 combines with J gene TRBJ1-6; possible D gene TRBD1, 5 bases. Germline loops: CDR1 GTSNPN, CDR2 SVGIG (reference sequence). The CDR3 is made up of 15 amino acids. Trimming stripped 1 base from V and 7 bases from J, with 14 bases between. The CDR3 reads CAWSALGTWNSPLHF. CDR3 bases: TGTGCCTGGAGTGCCCTCGGGACCTGGAATTCACCCCTCCACTTT.

This clonotype was detected many times. The chain joins TRBV6-4 to TRBJ2-2, with D unresolved. Germline CDR1 and CDR2: MRHNA and SNTAGT. Trimming stripped 5 bases from V and 3 bases from J, with 10 bases between. The CDR3 length is 14 residues. CDR3: CASSPMLDTGELFF. CDR3 in DNA: TGTGCCAGCAGTCCTATGCTTGACACCGGGGAGCTGTTTTTT.

In this sample, this clonotype turned up many times. The chain combines TRBV7-2 with TRBJ2-2, with a weak D call TRBD2 (5 bases). The V end lost 2 bases, the J end lost 2 bases, and 15 bases lay between the germline ends. CDR3 length: 17 residues. Germline V CDR1 and CDR2: SGHTA, FQGNSA. The CDR3, as DNA: TGTGCCAGCAGCTTATATTTGGGAGCGGTCAACACCGGGGAGCTGTTTTTT. Translated: CASSLYLGAVNTGELFF.

There are many counts of this clonotype. The chain carries TRBV11-2 and TRBJ2-1; maybe TRBD1 (6 bases). V was trimmed by 1 base and J by 9 bases, leaving 13 bases between them. Germline V gene lookup returns CDR1 SGHAT and CDR2 FQNNGV. The CDR3 runs 14 residues. As DNA, the CDR3 is TGTGCCAGCAGCTTAGTCGACAGGCGGATTGAGCAGTTCTTC. It yields the protein CASSLVDRRIEQFF.

This clonotype was observed a handful of times. For the CDR3, the DNA is TGTGCCAGCAGCCCCCGGGACAGCGCGAACACCGGGGAGCTGTTTTTT. It encodes CASSPRDSANTGELFF. J is TRBJ2-2 and V is TRBV9, with 7 nucleotides matching TRBD1. The CDR3 is made up of 16 amino acids. V lost 4 bases, J lost 0 bases, and 6 bases stayed unmatched. Looked up from germline, CDR1 is SGDLS and CDR2 is YYNGEE. Drawing the rest from reference TRBV9 and TRBJ2-2, the complete variable domain is DSGVTQTPKHLITATGQRVTLRCSPRSGDLSVYWYQQSLDQGLQFLIQYYNGEERAKGNILERFSAQQFPDLHSELNLSSLELGDSALYFCASSPRDSANTGELFFGEGSRLTVL.

This clonotype was seen many times. The CDR3 bases are TGTGCCAGCCACTCGACGGGGGAAACCAATGAGCAGTTCTTC. Translation: CASHSTGETNEQFF. The chain joins TRBV9 to TRBJ2-1; D perhaps matches TRBD2 (6 bases). CDR1 is SGDLS, CDR2 YYNGEE, per germline. CDR3 length: 14 amino acids. Between the trimmed V and J ends, which lost 7 bases and 6 bases, there was a span of 17 bases.

This clonotype was recorded at least ten times. The V gene is TRBV2, the J gene TRBJ1-2, with 8 positions matching TRBD1. The V gene's germline CDR1 is SNHLY and CDR2 FYNNEI. This CDR3 has 16 residues. Unmatched junction bases numbered 11, after V lost 8 bases and J lost 0 bases. CDR3 loop: CASRVQGALPNYGYTF. The CDR3 DNA is TGTGCCAGCCGGGTGCAGGGGGCTTTGCCTAACTATGGCTACACCTTC.

This clonotype occurred many times. The chain links TRBV20-1 to TRBJ2-7; no clear D. Germline CDR1 and CDR2: DFQATT and SNEGSKA (reference sequence). Trimming took off 1 base at V and 0 bases at J, with 13 bases between the two ends. The CDR3 has 15 residues. The CDR3 coding sequence is TGCAGTGCTAGAGGGCCAGGCACCAGCTCCTACGAGCAGTACTTC. Translated: CSARGPGTSSYEQYF.

This clonotype was counted many times. The chain couples TRBV7-2 to TRBJ2-3; possibly TRBD1 for D (5 bases). Trimming pared 3 bases from V and 2 bases from J, leaving 12 bases between. The CDR3 consists of 15 residues. Germline V gene data show CDR1 as SGHTA and CDR2 as FQGNSA. The DNA of the CDR3 is TGTGCCAGCAGCTTTGCAGGGCCCCCCACAGATACGCAGTATTTT. Translated, it gives CASSFAGPPTDTQYF.

This clonotype was observed many times. The rearrangement joins TRBV12-3 or TRBV12-4 to TRBJ2-1; D is unresolved. The length of the CDR3 is 13 residues. V was trimmed by 3 bases and J by 7 bases, leaving 10 bases between them. The chain's CDR3 is CASSFYAANEQFF. In nucleotides, the CDR3 is TGTGCCAGCAGTTTTTACGCCGCTAATGAGCAGTTCTTC.

This clonotype showed up many times. J is TRBJ1-5 and V is TRBV4-1; D gene ambiguous. This CDR3 contains 16 residues. CDR1 MGHRA and CDR2 YSYEKL come from the germline V gene. V lost 0 bases, J lost 1 base, and 10 bases lay in between. Here the CDR3 DNA reads TGCGCCAGCAGCCAAGATGAAAGGGCGAGCAATCAGCCCCAGCATTTT. This encodes CASSQDERASNQPQHF.

The gene calls are TRBV19 and TRBJ1-5; tentative D call: TRBD1 (5 bases). This CDR3 is 17 amino acids long. In germline, CDR1 is LNHDA, CDR2 SQIVND (reference sequence). V lost 6 bases to trimming and J lost 6 bases, with 24 bases between them. The CDR3 is CASSPPALTDFVQPQHF. CDR3 bases: TGTGCCAGTAGCCCGCCGGCGTTGACAGATTTCGTTCAGCCCCAGCATTTT.

CDR3 amino acids: CASSLAMGLLGETDTQYF. The DNA of the CDR3 is TGTGCCAGCAGCTTGGCAATGGGGCTTTTAGGCGAGACAGATACGCAGTATTTT. The chain uses TRBV7-8 and TRBJ2-3; D might be TRBD1 (5 bases). Germline V gene sequence: CDR1 SGHVS, CDR2 FQNEAQ. This CDR3 region has 18 residues. Trimming took 3 bases from V and 3 from J, leaving 22 bases between them.

This clonotype was counted only a few times. V gene TRBV4-2 combines with J gene TRBJ2-3, with 7 bases fitting TRBD2. Germline values: CDR1 LGHNA, CDR2 YNFKEQ. CDR3 length: 16 residues. V dropped 0 bases and J dropped 6; count of bases not matched to a gene: 9. The CDR3 bases are TGTGCCAGCAGCCAAGATGTCGAGCGGGGTGCCGATACGCAGTATTTT. As protein: CASSQDVERGADTQYF.

This clonotype occurred a few times. V usage is TRBV5-6 and J usage is TRBJ2-2; either TRBD1 or TRBD2 may fit D (5 bases each). The CDR3 has 16 amino acids. V was cut by 4 bases and J by 5 bases, with 18 bases left in between. The germline CDR1 and CDR2 sequences are SGHDT and YYEEEE. CDR3 loop: CASSPPGQLSTGELFF. The CDR3 coding sequence is TGTGCCAGCAGCCCCCCGGGGCAGTTATCTACCGGGGAGCTGTTTTTT.

This chain connects TRBV5-1 to TRBJ2-7; D is undetermined. V was clipped by 4 bases and J by 1 base, with 12 bases between them. The V gene's germline CDR1 is SGHRS and CDR2 YFSETQ. The CDR3 totals 14 residues. The CDR3 nucleotides are TGCGCCAGCAGCCTTCACCAGACTTCCTACGAGCAGTACTTC. This translates into CASSLHQTSYEQYF.

This clonotype has only a few counts. V is TRBV2 and J is TRBJ2-5; 10 bases are a match to TRBD2. The CDR3 extends over 16 amino acids. The J segment lost 3 bases and the V segment lost 1 base, leaving 5 bases of the junction unmatched. CDR1 is SNHLY and CDR2 is FYNNEI in the germline V gene. CDR3 DNA sequence: TGTGCCAGCAGTGAAGTGGCTAGCGGGGGAGAAGAGACCCAGTACTTC. This sequence encodes CASSEVASGGEETQYF.

The chain is built from TRBV5-6 and TRBJ2-3; TRBD1 agrees at 8 bases. Germline CDR1 and CDR2: SGHDT and YYEEEE. The CDR3 loop spans 16 amino acids. The J segment lost 5 bases and the V segment lost 4 bases, leaving 12 bases of the junction unmatched. CDR3 loop: CASSPEGQGFGDTQYF. The CDR3 DNA reads as TGTGCCAGCAGCCCGGAAGGACAGGGATTCGGAGATACGCAGTATTTT.